This TCR beta chain was identified in a study of spatial heterogeneity in lung cancer. Time point meaning: sample taken at primary tumor resection. The authors sequenced whole RNA from tumor, nontumor lung or frozen PBMC without sorting. By share, this clonotype counts as medium-sized. Since it is a stray read in a library aimed at alpha chains, this beta chain has a size that is not meaningful. The length of the CDR3 is 15 residues. V lost 6 bases and J 5 bases, leaving 17 bases between the germline ends. The germline gives CDR1 MNHEY, CDR2 SVGAGI. One entry per CDR3 protein results from TCRdb running MiXCR on the 5' RACE reads. The sample includes 8,400 or so distinct CDR3 sequences, about 4.5% of them seen just once.

This chain joins TRBV6-5 and TRBJ2-1, with D possibly being TRBD1 (8 bases). The TCR sequence derives from a male donor with early-stage non-small cell lung cancer. Sequenced here: PBMCs, sampled at surgery. CDR3 in amino acids: CASRPGGSGNNEQFF. The CDR3 DNA sequence: TGTGCCAGCAGGCCAGGGGGCAGCGGGAACAATGAGCAGTTCTTC.